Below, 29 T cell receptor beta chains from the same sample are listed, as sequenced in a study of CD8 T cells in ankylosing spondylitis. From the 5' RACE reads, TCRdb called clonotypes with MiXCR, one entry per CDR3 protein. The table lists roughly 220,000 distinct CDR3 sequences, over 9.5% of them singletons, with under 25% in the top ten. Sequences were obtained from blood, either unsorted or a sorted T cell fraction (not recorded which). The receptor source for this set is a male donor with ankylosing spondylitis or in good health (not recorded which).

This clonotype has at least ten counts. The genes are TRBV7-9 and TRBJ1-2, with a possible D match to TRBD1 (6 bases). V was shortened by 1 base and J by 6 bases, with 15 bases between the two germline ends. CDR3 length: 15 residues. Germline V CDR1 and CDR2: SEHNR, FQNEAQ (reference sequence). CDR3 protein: CASSLGLPGANGYTF. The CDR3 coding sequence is TGTGCCAGCAGCTTAGGCCTCCCGGGGGCGAATGGCTACACCTTC.

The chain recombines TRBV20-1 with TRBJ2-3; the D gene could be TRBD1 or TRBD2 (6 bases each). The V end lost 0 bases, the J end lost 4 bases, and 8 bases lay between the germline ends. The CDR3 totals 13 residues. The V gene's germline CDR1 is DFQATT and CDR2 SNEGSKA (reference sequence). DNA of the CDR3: TGCAGTGCTAGAGATCGGGGGCCAGATACGCAGTATTTT. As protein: CSARDRGPDTQYF.

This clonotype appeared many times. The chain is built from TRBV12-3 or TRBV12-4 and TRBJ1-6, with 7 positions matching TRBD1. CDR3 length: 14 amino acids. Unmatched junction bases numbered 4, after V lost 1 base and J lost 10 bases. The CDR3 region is CASSLEGGQSPLHF. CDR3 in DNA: TGTGCCAGCAGTTTAGAAGGGGGCCAGTCACCCCTCCACTTT.

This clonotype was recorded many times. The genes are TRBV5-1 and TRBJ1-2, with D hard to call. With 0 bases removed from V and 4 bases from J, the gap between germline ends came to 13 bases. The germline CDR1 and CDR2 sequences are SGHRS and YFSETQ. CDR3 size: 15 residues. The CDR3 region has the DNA TGCGCCAGCAGCTTGGACAGTTTGGTTGGCTATGGCTACACCTTC. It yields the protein CASSLDSLVGYGYTF.

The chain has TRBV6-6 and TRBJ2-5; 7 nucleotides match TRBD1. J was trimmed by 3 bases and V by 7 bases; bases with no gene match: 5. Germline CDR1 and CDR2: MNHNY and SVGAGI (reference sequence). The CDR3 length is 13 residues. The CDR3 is CASNWDSKETQYF. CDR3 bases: TGTGCCAGCAACTGGGACAGCAAAGAGACCCAGTACTTC.

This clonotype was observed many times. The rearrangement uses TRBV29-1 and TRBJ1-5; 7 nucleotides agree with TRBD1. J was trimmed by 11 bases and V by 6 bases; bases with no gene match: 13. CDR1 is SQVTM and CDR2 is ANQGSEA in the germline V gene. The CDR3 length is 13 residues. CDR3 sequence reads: CSVDTGVGGAQHF. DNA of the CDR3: TGCAGCGTAGATACAGGGGTCGGGGGGGCCCAGCATTTT.

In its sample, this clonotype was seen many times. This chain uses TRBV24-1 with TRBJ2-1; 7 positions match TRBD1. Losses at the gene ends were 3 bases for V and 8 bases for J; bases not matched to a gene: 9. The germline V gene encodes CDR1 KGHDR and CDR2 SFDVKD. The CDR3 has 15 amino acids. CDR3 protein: CATSDKGAVVDEQFF. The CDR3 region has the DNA TGTGCCACCAGTGATAAGGGGGCAGTAGTGGATGAGCAGTTCTTC.

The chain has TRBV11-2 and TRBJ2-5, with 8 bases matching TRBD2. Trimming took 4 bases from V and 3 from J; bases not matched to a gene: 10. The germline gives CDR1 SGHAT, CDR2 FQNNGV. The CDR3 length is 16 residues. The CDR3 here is CASSSDGGEGEETQYF. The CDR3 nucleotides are TGTGCCAGCAGCTCCGACGGGGGGGAGGGAGAAGAGACCCAGTACTTC. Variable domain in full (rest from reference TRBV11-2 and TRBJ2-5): EAGVAQSPRYKIIEKRQSVAFWCNPISGHATLYWYQQILGQGPKLLIQFQNNGVVDDSQLPKDRFSAERLKGVDSTLKIQPAKLEDSAVYLCASSSDGGEGEETQYFGPGTRLLVL.

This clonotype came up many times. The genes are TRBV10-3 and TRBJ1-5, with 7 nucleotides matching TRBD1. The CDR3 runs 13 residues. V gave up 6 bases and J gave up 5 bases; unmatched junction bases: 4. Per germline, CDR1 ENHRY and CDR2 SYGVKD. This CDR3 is CAIRSGGDQPQHF. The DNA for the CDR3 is TGTGCCATCAGATCAGGGGGAGATCAGCCCCAGCATTTT.

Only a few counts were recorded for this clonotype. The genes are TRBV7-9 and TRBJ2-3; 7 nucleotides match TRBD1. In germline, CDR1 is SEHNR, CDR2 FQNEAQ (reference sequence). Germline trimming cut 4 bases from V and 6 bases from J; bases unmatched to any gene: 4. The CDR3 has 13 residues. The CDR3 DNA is TGTGCCAGCAGCTGGACAGGCTCGGATACGCAGTATTTT. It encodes CASSWTGSDTQYF.

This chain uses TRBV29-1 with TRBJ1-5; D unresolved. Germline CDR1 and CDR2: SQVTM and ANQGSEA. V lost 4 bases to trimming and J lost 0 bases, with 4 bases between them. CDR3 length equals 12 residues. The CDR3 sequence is CSVGSSNQPQHF. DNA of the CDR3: TGCAGCGTTGGCAGTAGCAATCAGCCCCAGCATTTT.

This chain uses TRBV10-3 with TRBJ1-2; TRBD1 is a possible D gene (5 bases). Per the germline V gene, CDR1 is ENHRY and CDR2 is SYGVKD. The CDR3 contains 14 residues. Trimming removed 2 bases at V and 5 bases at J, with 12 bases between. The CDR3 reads CAISEKGTEYGYTF. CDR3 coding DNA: TGTGCCATCAGTGAGAAGGGGACGGAGTATGGCTACACCTTC.

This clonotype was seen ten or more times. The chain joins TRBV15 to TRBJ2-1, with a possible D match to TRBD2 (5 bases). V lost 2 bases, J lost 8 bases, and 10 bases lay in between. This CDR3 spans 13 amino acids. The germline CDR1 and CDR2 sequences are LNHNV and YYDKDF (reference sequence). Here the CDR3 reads CATSRSLVHEQFF. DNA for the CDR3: TGTGCCACCAGCAGATCACTAGTTCATGAGCAGTTCTTC.

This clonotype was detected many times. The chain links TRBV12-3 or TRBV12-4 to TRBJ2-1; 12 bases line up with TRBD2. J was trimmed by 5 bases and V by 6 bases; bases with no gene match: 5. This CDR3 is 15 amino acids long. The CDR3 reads CASRTGLAGNNEQFF. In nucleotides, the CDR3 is TGTGCCAGCAGGACCGGACTAGCGGGGAACAATGAGCAGTTCTTC.

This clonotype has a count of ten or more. In DNA, the CDR3 is TGTGCCAGCTCACCCAGGGGGACTAGCGAAAACATTCAGTACTTC. Its translation is CASSPRGTSENIQYF. The chain couples TRBV18 to TRBJ2-4; TRBD2 matches at 10 bases. CDR3 length: 15 amino acids. Losses at the gene ends were 3 bases for V and 5 bases for J; bases not matched to a gene: 4. CDR1 and CDR2 from the germline V gene are KGHSH and LQKENI.

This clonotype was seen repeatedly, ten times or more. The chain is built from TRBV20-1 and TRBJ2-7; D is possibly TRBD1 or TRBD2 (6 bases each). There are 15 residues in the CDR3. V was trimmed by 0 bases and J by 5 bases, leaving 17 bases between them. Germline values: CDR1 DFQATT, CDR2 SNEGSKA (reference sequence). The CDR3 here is CSARDGGPSVDEQYF. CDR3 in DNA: TGCAGTGCTAGAGATGGGGGGCCCAGTGTCGACGAGCAGTACTTC.

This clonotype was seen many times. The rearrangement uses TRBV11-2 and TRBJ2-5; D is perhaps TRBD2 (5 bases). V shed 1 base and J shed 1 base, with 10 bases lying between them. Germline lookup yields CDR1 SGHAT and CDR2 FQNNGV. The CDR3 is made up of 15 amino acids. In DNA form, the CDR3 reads TGTGCCAGCAGCTTAGCTAGCACCAGCCAAGAGACCCAGTACTTC. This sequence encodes CASSLASTSQETQYF.

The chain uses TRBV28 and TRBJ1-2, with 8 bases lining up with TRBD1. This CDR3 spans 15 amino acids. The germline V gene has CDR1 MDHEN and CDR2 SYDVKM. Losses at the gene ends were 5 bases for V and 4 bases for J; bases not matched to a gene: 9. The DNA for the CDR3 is TGTGCCAGCAGTCCCCCGACAGGGGCGGGCTATGGCTACACCTTC. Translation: CASSPPTGAGYGYTF.

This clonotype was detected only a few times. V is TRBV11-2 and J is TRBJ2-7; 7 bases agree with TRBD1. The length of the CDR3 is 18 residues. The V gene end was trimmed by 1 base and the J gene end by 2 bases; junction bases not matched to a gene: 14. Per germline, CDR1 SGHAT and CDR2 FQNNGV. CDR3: CASSLGGSRQGLTYEQYF. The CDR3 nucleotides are TGTGCCAGCAGCTTAGGAGGCTCCCGACAGGGATTAACCTACGAGCAGTACTTC.

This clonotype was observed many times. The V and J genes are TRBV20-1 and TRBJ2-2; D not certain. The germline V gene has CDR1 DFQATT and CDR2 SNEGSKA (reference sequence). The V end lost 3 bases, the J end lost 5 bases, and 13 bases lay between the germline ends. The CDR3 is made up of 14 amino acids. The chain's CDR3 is CSARTSYGTGELFF. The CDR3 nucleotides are TGCAGTGCTAGGACCTCCTATGGGACCGGGGAGCTGTTTTTT.

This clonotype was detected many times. The CDR3 region has the DNA TGTGCCAGCTCAGAGGATCCGGGTGGGGTGCTTGGCTACACCTTC. Translated: CASSEDPGGVLGYTF. The rearrangement joins TRBV18 to TRBJ1-2, with D unclear. The V gene's germline CDR1 is KGHSH and CDR2 LQKENI. The CDR3 length is 15 residues. The germline V and J ends were trimmed by 5 bases and 7 bases, with 20 bases remaining between them.

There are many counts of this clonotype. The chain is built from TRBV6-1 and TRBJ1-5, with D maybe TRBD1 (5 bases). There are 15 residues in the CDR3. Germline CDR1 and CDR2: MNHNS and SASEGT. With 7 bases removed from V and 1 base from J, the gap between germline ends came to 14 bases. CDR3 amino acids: CASTRVAGSNQPQHF. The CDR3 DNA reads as TGTGCCAGCACGAGGGTCGCAGGGAGCAATCAGCCCCAGCATTTT.

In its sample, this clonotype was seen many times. The CDR3 protein is CASSGQASVSYEQYF. Written as DNA, the CDR3 is TGTGCCAGCAGCGGGCAGGCTAGCGTGTCCTACGAGCAGTACTTC. The chain combines TRBV7-2 with TRBJ2-7, with a tentative D call TRBD2 (6 bases). Trimming removed 5 bases from V and 1 base from J, with 15 bases in between. The germline gives CDR1 SGHTA, CDR2 FQGNSA. The CDR3 is 15 residues long.

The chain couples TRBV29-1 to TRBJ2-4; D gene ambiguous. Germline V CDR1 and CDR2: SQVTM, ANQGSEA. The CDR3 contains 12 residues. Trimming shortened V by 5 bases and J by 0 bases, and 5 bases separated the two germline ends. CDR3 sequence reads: CSVRTAKNIQYF. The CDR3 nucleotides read TGCAGCGTTCGTACAGCCAAAAACATTCAGTACTTC.

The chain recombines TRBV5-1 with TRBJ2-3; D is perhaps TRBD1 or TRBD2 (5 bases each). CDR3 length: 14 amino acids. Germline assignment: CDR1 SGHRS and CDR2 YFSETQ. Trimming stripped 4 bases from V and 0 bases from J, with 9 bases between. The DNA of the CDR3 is TGCGCCAGCAGCGGGGACCGTAGCACAGATACGCAGTATTTT. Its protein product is CASSGDRSTDTQYF.

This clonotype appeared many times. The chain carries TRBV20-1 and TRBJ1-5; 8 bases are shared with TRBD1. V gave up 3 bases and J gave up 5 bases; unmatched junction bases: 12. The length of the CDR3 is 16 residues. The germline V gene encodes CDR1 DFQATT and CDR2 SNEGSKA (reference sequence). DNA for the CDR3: TGCAGTGCTAGTCCCACCGGACAGGGCGAGGATCAGCCCCAGCATTTT. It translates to CSASPTGQGEDQPQHF.

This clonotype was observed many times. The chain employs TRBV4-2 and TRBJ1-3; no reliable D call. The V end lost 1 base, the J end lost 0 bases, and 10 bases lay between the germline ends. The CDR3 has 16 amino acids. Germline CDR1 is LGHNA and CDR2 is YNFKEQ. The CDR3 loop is CASSQGGSDSGNTIYF. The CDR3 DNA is TGTGCCAGCAGCCAAGGGGGTAGTGACTCTGGAAACACCATATATTTT.

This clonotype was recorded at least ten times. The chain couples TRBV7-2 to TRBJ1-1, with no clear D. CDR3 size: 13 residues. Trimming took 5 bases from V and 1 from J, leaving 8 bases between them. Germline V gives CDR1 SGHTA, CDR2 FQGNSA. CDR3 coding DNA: TGTGCCAGCAGCCCTAGAAGGAACACTGAAGCTTTCTTT. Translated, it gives CASSPRRNTEAFF.

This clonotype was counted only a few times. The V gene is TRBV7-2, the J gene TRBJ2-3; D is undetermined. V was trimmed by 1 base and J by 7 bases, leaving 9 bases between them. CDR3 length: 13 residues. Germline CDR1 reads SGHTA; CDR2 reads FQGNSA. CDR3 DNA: TGTGCCAGCAGCTTAGAAGTAGTGAATACGCAGTATTTT. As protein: CASSLEVVNTQYF.